This entry lists 6 T cell receptor beta chains sequenced from one sample in a study of identical twins. TCRdb fed the 5' RACE reads into MiXCR, producing one record per CDR3 protein. The sample contains some 1,700,000 distinct CDR3 sequences, under 35% of which appear only once. Sequenced input: cord blood. These receptors were taken from a newborn girl in good health.

This clonotype occurred a few times. The V call is TRBV29-1, the J call TRBJ2-5; either TRBD1 or TRBD2 may fit D (5 bases each). CDR1 is SQVTM, CDR2 ANQGSEA, per germline. With 0 bases removed from V and 3 bases from J, the gap between germline ends came to 14 bases. This CDR3 spans 15 amino acids. The CDR3 DNA is TGCAGCGTTGAAGAAGGTCCAGGGCGGGAAGAGACCCAGTACTTC. Translated: CSVEEGPGREETQYF.

Remarks on this clonotype: A much larger clone lies a single base off, so this may be a read error. The chain is built from TRBV5-1 and TRBJ2-4, with D perhaps matching TRBD1 (5 bases). This CDR3 contains 16 residues. The germline V gene has CDR1 SGHRS and CDR2 YFSETQ. CDR3 sequence (DNA): TGCGCCTGCAGCTTGGACCCGCAGGGCTCCAAAAACATTCAGTACTTC. Translation gives CACSLDPQGSKNIQYF.

This sequence joins TRBV4-2 and TRBJ2-4, with D maybe TRBD2 (6 bases). CDR1 is LGHNA, CDR2 YNFKEQ, per germline. The V gene lost 1 base and the J gene lost 13 bases, with 14 bases spanning the gap. This CDR3 region has 13 residues. CDR3 residues: CASSQVGRSEQYF. DNA for the CDR3: TGTGCCAGCAGCCAAGTGGGGAGGAGTGAGCAGTACTTC.

This clonotype was seen a few times. This sequence joins TRBV20-1 and TRBJ1-5; D call uncertain. Germline loops: CDR1 DFQATT, CDR2 SNEGSKA (reference sequence). This CDR3 contains 14 residues. V was trimmed by 0 bases and J by 5 bases, leaving 11 bases between them. In DNA form, the CDR3 reads TGCAGTGCTAGAGATGTGGCAAGAGATCAGCCCCAGCATTTT. Protein: CSARDVARDQPQHF.

This clonotype was found a few times. The CDR3: CASSLLGVIYGYTF. CDR3 in DNA: TGTGCCAGCAGCTTACTGGGGGTCATCTATGGCTACACCTTC. This chain links TRBV7-9 with TRBJ1-2; D possibly corresponds to TRBD1 (5 bases). This CDR3 is 14 amino acids long. The V gene lost 2 bases and the J gene lost 4 bases, with 11 bases spanning the gap. Germline-derived CDR1 and CDR2 are SEHNR and FQNEAQ (reference sequence).

V gene TRBV3-1 combines with J gene TRBJ2-7, with D unclear. CDR3 length: 13 amino acids. The germline V and J ends were trimmed by 3 bases and 3 bases, with 9 bases remaining between them. Germline CDR1 is LGHDT and CDR2 is YNNKEL (reference sequence). CDR3 in amino acids: CASSQRHHYEQYF. As DNA, the CDR3 is TGTGCCAGCAGCCAGCGACACCACTACGAGCAGTACTTC.